Following are 6 T cell receptor beta chains from one sample sequenced in a study of chemoradiotherapy in HPV16-positive cancers. The data were produced by immunoSEQ multiplex PCR, yet TCRdb's version contains in-frame clones alone and is incomplete. The sample lists about 12,000 clones, about 88% seen once, with 4.5% to 6.5% in the top ten. The input for sequencing was blood, taken from a patient who underwent chemoradiotherapy. These receptors were taken from a human donor with HPV-associated anogenital cancer.

This clone was recorded once. The J gene is TRBJ2-3, the V gene TRBV14, with unresolved D. Trimming pared 3 bases from V and 6 bases from J, leaving 13 bases between. Germline V gene lookup returns CDR1 SGHDN and CDR2 FVKESK. This CDR3 region has 14 residues. The CDR3 protein is CASSQVGAADTQYF. The CDR3 nucleotides are TGTGCCAGCAGCCAGGTGGGTGCGGCTGATACGCAGTATTTT.

The rearrangement joins TRBV1 to TRBJ2-5; the table's D call of TRBD2 was not tested on the DNA. TRBV1 is annotated as a pseudogene. This CDR3 is built from 17 residues. In DNA, the CDR3 is TGCACCAGCAGCCCACCGACTAGCGGGGGGACCCAAGAGACCCAGTACTTC. It codes for CTSSPPTSGGTQETQYF.

In regard to this clone: A read error may account for a junction end that differs from germline. J is TRBJ1-2 and V is TRBV7-8, with no clear D. CDR1 SGHVS and CDR2 FQNEAQ come from the germline V gene. The CDR3 runs 13 residues. This chain's CDR3 is CASSLGAWEGYTF. Here the CDR3 DNA reads TGTGCCAGCAGTTTAGGAGCTTGGGAGGGCTACACCTTC.

The chain links TRBV4-1 to TRBJ2-3; TRBD2 might be the D (5 bases). Germline lookup yields CDR1 MGHRA and CDR2 YSYEKL. The CDR3 has 17 amino acids. Trimming left V 3 bases short and J 1 base short, with 17 bases between. In DNA, the CDR3 is TGCGCCAGCAGCCAGGGTCCAGGAGCGGCCGGCACAGATACGCAGTATTTT. Protein sequence: CASSQGPGAAGTDTQYF.

This chain uses TRBV5-6 with TRBJ2-3; 11 bases are shared with TRBD2. CDR1 SGHDT and CDR2 YYEEEE come from the germline V gene. The V gene end was trimmed by 2 bases and the J gene end by 6 bases; junction bases not matched to a gene: 5. The CDR3 spans 15 residues. CDR3 loop: CASSLRSGGVDTQYF. CDR3 in DNA: TGTGCCAGCAGCTTACGTAGCGGGGGGGTGGATACGCAGTATTTT.

The chain has TRBV7-2 and TRBJ2-3; 7 positions match TRBD1. The CDR3 has 16 amino acids. The germline CDR1 and CDR2 sequences are SGHTA and FQGNSA. V was clipped by 5 bases and J by 2 bases; unmatched bases: 10. CDR3 sequence reads: CASSRSGGPNTDTQYF. The CDR3 DNA is TGTGCCAGCAGCCGTTCAGGGGGTCCCAACACAGATACGCAGTATTTT. Supplemented by reference TRBV7-2 and TRBJ2-3, the full variable domain reads GAGVSQSPSNKVTEKGKDVELRCDPISGHTALYWYRQSLGQGLEFLIYFQGNSAPDKSGLPSDRFSAERTGGSVSTLTIQRTQQEDSAVYLCASSRSGGPNTDTQYFGPGTRLTVL.